The clone carrying this T cell receptor beta chain was counted only a few times. Its antigen is undetermined. A second PCR, run for 7 to 11 cycles, used a sample-barcoded 5' primer plus a J-beta primer mix. Each CDR3 protein gets one entry after TCRdb re-called the 5' RACE reads with MiXCR. Of some 670,000 distinct CDR3 sequences in the sample, about 51% were seen once. The data belong to a study of blood T cells in healthy people across ages. Background on the study: For every two T cells, template switching captured about one barcoded beta molecule.

General study points: PBMC samples, being unsorted, prevented any conclusive comparison of naive and antigen-experienced cells.

Germline CDR1 SGHRS, CDR2 YFSETQ. CDR3 size: 18 residues. Germline trimming cut 4 bases from V and 4 bases from J; bases unmatched to any gene: 19. The TCR was taken from an elderly woman in good health. This chain connects TRBV5-1 to TRBJ1-2, with 7 bases matching TRBD1. The sample taken for sequencing was blood. The CDR3 DNA sequence: TGCGCCAGCAGCCCCCGGACCTTCGGGCAGGGGGATATCTATGGCTACACCTTC. Translated: CASSPRTFGQGDIYGYTF.